The clone carrying this T cell receptor (beta chain) was counted many times. Its matching antigen is unknown. After template switching added a universal primer site, the resulting cDNA carried unique molecular identifiers. TCRdb re-called the 5' RACE reads with MiXCR, one entry per CDR3 protein. The table includes some 500,000 distinct CDR3 sequences, 9.6% detected once. This sample was taken from a study of identical twins. Study-wide points: Carriage of fewer insertions was seen in abundant cord blood beta clonotypes, whereas memory repertoires showed none. Not following the same donors, the study drew its conclusions from cross-sectional statistical analysis.

Per germline, CDR1 DFQATT and CDR2 SNEGSKA (reference sequence). V was shortened by 0 bases and J by 3 bases, with 12 bases between the two germline ends. This CDR3 region has 14 residues. Another study also made use of these data, one on yellow fever vaccine responses in identical twins.

The sample taken for sequencing was PBMCs. The chain employs TRBV20-1 and TRBJ2-7; perhaps D is TRBD1 or TRBD2 (5 bases each). The sequence came from a woman between 18 and 29 years old in good health. Here the CDR3 DNA reads TGCAGTGCTAGAGATGGAGGACACCTCTACGAGCAGTACTTC. Residues: CSARDGGHLYEQYF.